The entry below describes one T cell receptor (beta chain). Germline lookup yields CDR1 KGHDR and CDR2 SFDVKD. The CDR3 has 15 amino acids. Trimming pared 8 bases from V and 6 bases from J, leaving 18 bases between. This sample was included in a study of blood T cell repertoires in COVID-19. Study summary: Samples taken during acute and convalescent COVID-19 were collected in the United States, Italy and Spain.

Original processing notes: Amplification from reference gene primers served as the basis for estimated nucleated cell counts. Here immunoSEQ multiplex PCR was the method, and the copy in TCRdb shows in-frame clones only, minus some. V and J calls and clone size follow that table, whereas D and trimming were derived from the DNA. The repertoire holds 70,000 or so clones, about 87% seen once, with under 6.5% in the top ten. The chain employs TRBV24-1 and TRBJ2-2; D is possibly TRBD2 (6 bases). This receptor was obtained from a man over 45 with active COVID-19. The specimen sequenced was peripheral blood. The CDR3 sequence is CATTKGGEGPGELFF. The CDR3 region has the DNA TGTGCCACCACCAAAGGCGGGGAAGGTCCCGGGGAGCTGTTTTTT.